The following is a T cell receptor (beta chain) sequence with its context. What it binds is not known. The germline V and J ends were trimmed by 5 bases and 2 bases, with 12 bases remaining between them. The CDR3 has 15 amino acids. Germline assignment: CDR1 SGHAT and CDR2 FQNNGV. Clones were read by immunoSEQ multiplex PCR, and TCRdb kept only the in-frame ones, dropping some. Of around 30,000 clones listed, approximately 94% are singletons. This entry comes from a study of T cells in tuberculosis. Across the study: T cells were selected with CD1B tetramers loaded with glucose monomycolate.

Broader study findings: Shorter CDR3-alpha in active tuberculosis partly drove smaller distances.

Described time point: new active TB diagnosis, blood taken before or within 7 days of starting treatment. The source is an adult with tuberculosis. Source: PBMCs, taken at tuberculosis diagnosis. The chain combines TRBV11-2 with TRBJ2-2; D is possibly TRBD2 (5 bases). This CDR3 reads CASSPLLGNTGELFF. CDR3 DNA: TGTGCCAGCAGCCCCTTACTAGGAAACACCGGGGAGCTGTTTTTT.